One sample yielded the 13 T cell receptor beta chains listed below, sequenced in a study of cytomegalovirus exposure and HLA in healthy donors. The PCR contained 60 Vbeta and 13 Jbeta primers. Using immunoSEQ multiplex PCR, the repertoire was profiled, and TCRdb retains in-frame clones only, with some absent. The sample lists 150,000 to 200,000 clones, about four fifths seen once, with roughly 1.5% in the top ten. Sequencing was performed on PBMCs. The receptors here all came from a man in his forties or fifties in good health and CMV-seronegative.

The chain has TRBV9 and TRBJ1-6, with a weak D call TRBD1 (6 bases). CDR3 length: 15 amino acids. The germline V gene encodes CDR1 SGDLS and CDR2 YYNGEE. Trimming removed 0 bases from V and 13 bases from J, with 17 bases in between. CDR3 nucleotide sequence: TGTGCCAGCAGCGTAGTGGACAGCCTCTCTTCCCCCCTCCACTTT. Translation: CASSVVDSLSSPLHF.

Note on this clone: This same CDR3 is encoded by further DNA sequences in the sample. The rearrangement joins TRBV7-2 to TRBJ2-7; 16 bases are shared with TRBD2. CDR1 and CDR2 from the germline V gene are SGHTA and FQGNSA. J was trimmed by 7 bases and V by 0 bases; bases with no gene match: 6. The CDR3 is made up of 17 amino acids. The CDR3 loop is CASSLAGTSGGAREQYF. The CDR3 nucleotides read TGTGCCAGCAGCTTAGCTGGGACTAGCGGGGGGGCCAGGGAGCAGTACTTC. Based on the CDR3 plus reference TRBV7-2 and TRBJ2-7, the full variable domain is GAGVSQSPSNKVTEKGKDVELRCDPISGHTALYWYRQSLGQGLEFLIYFQGNSAPDKSGLPSDRFSAERTGGSVSTLTIQRTQQEDSAVYLCASSLAGTSGGAREQYFGPGTRLTVT.

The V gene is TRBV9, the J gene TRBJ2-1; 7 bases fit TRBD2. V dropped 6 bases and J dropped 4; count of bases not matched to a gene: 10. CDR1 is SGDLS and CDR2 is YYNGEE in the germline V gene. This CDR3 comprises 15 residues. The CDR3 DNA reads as TGTGCCAGCACCCTGGCGGAGCGGGGTTACAATGAGCAGTTCTTC. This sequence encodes CASTLAERGYNEQFF.

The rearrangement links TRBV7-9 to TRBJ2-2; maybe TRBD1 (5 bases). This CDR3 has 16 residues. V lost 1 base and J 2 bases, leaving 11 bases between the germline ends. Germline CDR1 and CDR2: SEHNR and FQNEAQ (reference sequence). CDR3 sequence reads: CASSLVIGANTGELFF. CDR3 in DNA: TGTGCCAGCAGCTTAGTTATAGGGGCAAACACCGGGGAGCTGTTTTTT.

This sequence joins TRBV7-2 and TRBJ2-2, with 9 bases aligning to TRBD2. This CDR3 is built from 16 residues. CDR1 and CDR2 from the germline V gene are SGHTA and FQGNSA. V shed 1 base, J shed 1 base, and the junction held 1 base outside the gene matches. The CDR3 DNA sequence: TGTGCCAGCAGCTTAGTAGCGGGAGTGAACACCGGGGAGCTGTTTTTT. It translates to CASSLVAGVNTGELFF. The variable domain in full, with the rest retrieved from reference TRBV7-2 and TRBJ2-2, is GAGVSQSPSNKVTEKGKDVELRCDPISGHTALYWYRQSLGQGLEFLIYFQGNSAPDKSGLPSDRFSAERTGGSVSTLTIQRTQQEDSAVYLCASSLVAGVNTGELFFGEGSRLTVL.

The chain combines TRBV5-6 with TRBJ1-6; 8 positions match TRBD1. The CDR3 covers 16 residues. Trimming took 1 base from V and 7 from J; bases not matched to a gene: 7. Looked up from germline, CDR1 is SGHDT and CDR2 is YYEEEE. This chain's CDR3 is CASSLLAGGKNSPLHF. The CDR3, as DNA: TGTGCCAGCAGCTTGCTTGCAGGGGGCAAGAATTCACCCCTCCACTTT.

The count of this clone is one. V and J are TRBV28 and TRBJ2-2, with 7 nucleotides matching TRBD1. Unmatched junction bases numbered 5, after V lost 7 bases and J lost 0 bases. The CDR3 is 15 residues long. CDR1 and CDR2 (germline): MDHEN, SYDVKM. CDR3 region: CASNLGTANTGELFF. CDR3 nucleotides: TGTGCCAGCAACCTGGGGACAGCGAACACCGGGGAGCTGTTTTTT.

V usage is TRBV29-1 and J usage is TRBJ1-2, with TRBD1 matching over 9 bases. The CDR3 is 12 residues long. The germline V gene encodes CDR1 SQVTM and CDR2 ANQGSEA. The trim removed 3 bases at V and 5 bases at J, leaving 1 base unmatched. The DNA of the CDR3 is TGCAGCGTTGAGGACAGGGGTTATGGCTACACCTTC. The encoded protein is CSVEDRGYGYTF.

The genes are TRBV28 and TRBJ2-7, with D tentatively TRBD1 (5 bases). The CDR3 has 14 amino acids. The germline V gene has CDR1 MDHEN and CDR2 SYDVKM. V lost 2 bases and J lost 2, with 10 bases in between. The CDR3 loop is CASSLQGYTYEQYF. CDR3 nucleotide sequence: TGTGCCAGCAGTTTACAGGGTTACACCTACGAGCAGTACTTC.

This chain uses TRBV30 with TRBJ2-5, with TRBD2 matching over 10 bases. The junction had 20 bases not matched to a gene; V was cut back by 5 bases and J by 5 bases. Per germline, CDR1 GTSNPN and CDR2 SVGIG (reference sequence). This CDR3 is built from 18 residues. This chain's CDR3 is CAWVPGALAGVPGETQYF. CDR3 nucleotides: TGTGCCTGGGTGCCGGGGGCGCTAGCGGGAGTCCCGGGGGAGACCCAGTACTTC.

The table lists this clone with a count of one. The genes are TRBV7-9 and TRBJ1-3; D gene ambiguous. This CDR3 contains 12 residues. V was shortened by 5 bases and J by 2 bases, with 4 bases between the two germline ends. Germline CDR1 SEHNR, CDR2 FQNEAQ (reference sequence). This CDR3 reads CASSPAGNTIYF. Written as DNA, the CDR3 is TGTGCCAGCAGCCCCGCTGGAAACACCATATATTTT.

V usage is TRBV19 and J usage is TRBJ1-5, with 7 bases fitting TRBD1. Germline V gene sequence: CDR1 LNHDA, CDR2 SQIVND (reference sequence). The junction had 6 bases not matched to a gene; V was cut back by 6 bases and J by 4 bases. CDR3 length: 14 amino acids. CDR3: CASRWTGVNQPQHF. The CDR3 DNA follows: TGTGCCAGTAGGTGGACAGGCGTAAATCAGCCCCAGCATTTT.

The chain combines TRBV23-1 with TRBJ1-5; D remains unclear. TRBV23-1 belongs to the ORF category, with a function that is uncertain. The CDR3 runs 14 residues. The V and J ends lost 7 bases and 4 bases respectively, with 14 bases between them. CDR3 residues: CASTLGLCNQPQHF. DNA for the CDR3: TGCGCCAGCACCCTTGGTCTATGTAATCAGCCCCAGCATTTT.